The 6 T cell receptor beta chains presented below share a single source sample, sequenced in a study of cytomegalovirus exposure and HLA in healthy donors. Primers included in the PCR were 60 Vbeta and 13 Jbeta primers. This table comes from immunoSEQ multiplex PCR, and its TCRdb copy is limited to in-frame clones, with some not included. The data contain about 82,000 clones, about two thirds of them singletons. The sequencing input was PBMCs. Receptors originate from a woman aged 45-59 years in good health and CMV-seropositive.

This sequence joins TRBV7-7 and TRBJ2-5, with 11 bases lining up with TRBD1. CDR1 and CDR2 from the germline V gene are SSHAT and FNYEAQ (reference sequence). CDR3 length equals 15 residues. V dropped 5 bases and J dropped 2; count of bases not matched to a gene: 4. In nucleotides, the CDR3 is TGTGCCAGCAGCCCCGGGACAGGGGGACAAGAGACCCAGTACTTC. This codes for CASSPGTGGQETQYF.

This rearrangement joins TRBV18 to TRBJ2-7, with D perhaps TRBD1 (5 bases). Germline V gene data show CDR1 as KGHSH and CDR2 as LQKENI. V was clipped by 0 bases and J by 3 bases, with 12 bases between them. This CDR3 has 15 residues. As DNA, the CDR3 is TGTGCCAGCTCACCACCCACAGGCGAATACTACGAGCAGTACTTC. Its translation is CASSPPTGEYYEQYF.

The CDR3, as DNA: TGTGCCAGCAGCCCGAGTGGAGGGGGCGCAGGGGAGACCCAGTACTTC. Protein sequence: CASSPSGGGAGETQYF. The chain recombines TRBV2 with TRBJ2-5; tentative D call: TRBD1 (7 bases). CDR3 length equals 16 residues. Germline CDR1 SNHLY, CDR2 FYNNEI. V lost 6 bases, J lost 5 bases, and 22 bases lay in between.

This clone was recorded a few times. V and J are TRBV7-2 and TRBJ2-1; weak D call: TRBD2 (6 bases). The V end lost 4 bases, the J end lost 7 bases, and 17 bases lay between the germline ends. This CDR3 region has 15 residues. Germline V gives CDR1 SGHTA, CDR2 FQGNSA. CDR3 bases: TGTGCCAGCAGCTCCTCGGGACTGGGGCGGAATGAGCAGTTCTTC. Translation gives CASSSSGLGRNEQFF.

This chain uses TRBV7-9 with TRBJ1-2, with a weak D call TRBD1 (5 bases). The germline V gene encodes CDR1 SEHNR and CDR2 FQNEAQ (reference sequence). The V end lost 4 bases, the J end lost 4 bases, and 10 bases lay between the germline ends. There are 13 residues in the CDR3. The CDR3 spells CASSYNQGYGYTF. The CDR3 DNA is TGTGCCAGCAGCTACAACCAGGGCTATGGCTACACCTTC.

This clone was observed a handful of times. The chain combines TRBV27 with TRBJ2-6; D unclear. Germline CDR1 and CDR2: MNHEY and SMNVEV (reference sequence). The CDR3 covers 13 residues. V lost 3 bases and J lost 3, with 3 bases in between. This chain's CDR3 is CASSFNGANVLTF. The CDR3 DNA follows: TGTGCCAGCAGTTTCAATGGGGCCAACGTCCTGACTTTC.